This T cell receptor beta chain was retrieved from a study of cytomegalovirus exposure and HLA in healthy donors. Per germline, CDR1 SGHDN and CDR2 FVKESK. CDR3 length equals 18 residues. The trim removed 0 bases at V and 0 bases at J, leaving 8 bases unmatched. PCR involved 60 Vbeta and 13 Jbeta primers. Measured with immunoSEQ multiplex PCR; TCRdb has only the in-frame clones, and not every one. The data show about 160,000 clones, 80% seen once. The sequence derives from a man younger than 40 in good health and CMV-seronegative. V usage is TRBV14 and J usage is TRBJ2-3, with TRBD2 matching over 8 bases. Sequenced material: PBMCs. In DNA, the CDR3 is TGTGCCAGCAGCCAAGATCGAACTAGCGGTACTAGCACAGATACGCAGTATTTT. This translates into CASSQDRTSGTSTDTQYF.